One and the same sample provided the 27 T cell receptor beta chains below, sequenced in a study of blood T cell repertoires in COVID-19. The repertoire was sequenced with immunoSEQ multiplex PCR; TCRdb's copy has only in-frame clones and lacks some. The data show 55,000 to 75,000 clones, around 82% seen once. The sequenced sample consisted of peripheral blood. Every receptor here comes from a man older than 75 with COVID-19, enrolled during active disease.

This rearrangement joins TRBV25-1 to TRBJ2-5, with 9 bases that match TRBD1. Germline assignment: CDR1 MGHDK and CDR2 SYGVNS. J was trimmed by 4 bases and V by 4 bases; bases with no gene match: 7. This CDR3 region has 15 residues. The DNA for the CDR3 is TGTGCCAGCAGTGCCCCGACAGGGGGGGGAGAGACCCAGTACTTC. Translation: CASSAPTGGGETQYF.

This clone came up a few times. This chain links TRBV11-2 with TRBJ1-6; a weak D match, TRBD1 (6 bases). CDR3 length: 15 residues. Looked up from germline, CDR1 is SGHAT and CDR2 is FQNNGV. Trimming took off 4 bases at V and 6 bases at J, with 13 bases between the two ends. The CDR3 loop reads CASSSATGLNSPLHF. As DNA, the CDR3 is TGTGCCAGCAGCTCTGCCACAGGGCTTAATTCACCCCTCCACTTT.

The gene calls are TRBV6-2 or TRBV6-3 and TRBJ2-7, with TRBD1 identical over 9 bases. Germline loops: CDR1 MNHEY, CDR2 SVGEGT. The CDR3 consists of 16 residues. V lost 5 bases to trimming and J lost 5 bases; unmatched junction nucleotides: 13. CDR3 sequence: CASSLTGGVGMDEQYV. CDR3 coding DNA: TGTGCCAGCAGTCTAACAGGGGGCGTAGGGATGGACGAGCAGTACGTC.

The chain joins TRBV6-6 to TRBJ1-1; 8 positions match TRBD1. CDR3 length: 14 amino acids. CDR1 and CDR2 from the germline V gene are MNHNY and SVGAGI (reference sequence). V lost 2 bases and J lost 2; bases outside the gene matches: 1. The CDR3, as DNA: TGTGCCAGCAGTTACGACAGGGGAAACACTGAAGCTTTCTTT. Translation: CASSYDRGNTEAFF.

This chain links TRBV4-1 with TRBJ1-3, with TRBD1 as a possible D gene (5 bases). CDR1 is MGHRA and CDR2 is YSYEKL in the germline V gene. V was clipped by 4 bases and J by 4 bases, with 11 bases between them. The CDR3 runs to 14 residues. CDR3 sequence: CASSPQGAGNTIYF. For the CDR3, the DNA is TGCGCCAGCAGCCCTCAGGGTGCAGGAAACACCATATATTTT.

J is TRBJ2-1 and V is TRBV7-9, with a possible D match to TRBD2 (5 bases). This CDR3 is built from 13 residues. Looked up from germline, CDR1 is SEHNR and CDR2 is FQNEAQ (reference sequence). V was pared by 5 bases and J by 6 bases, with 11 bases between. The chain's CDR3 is CASSPGLINEQFF. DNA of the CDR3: TGTGCCAGCAGCCCCGGACTCATCAATGAGCAGTTCTTC.

As DNA, the CDR3 is TGCGCCAGCAGTGGACAGGGGAGGAACACTGAAGCTTTCTTT. Its protein is CASSGQGRNTEAFF. The chain is built from TRBV4-3 and TRBJ1-1; 9 bases line up with TRBD1. The CDR3 has 14 amino acids. The junction had 3 bases not matched to a gene; V was cut back by 6 bases and J by 1 base. Per the germline V gene, CDR1 is LGHNA and CDR2 is YSLEER.

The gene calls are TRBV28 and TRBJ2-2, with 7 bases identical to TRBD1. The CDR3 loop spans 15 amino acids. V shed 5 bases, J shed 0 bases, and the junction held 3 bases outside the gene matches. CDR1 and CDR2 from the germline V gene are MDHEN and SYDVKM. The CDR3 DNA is TGTGCCAGCAGTCTAACAGGGGCGAACACCGGGGAGCTGTTTTTT. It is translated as CASSLTGANTGELFF.

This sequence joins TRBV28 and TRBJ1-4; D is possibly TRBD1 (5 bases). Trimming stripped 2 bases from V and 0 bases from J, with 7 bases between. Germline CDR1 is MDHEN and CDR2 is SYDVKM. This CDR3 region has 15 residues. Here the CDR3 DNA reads TGTGCCAGCAGTTTAGGGGCAGCAACTAATGAAAAACTGTTTTTT. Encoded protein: CASSLGAATNEKLFF.

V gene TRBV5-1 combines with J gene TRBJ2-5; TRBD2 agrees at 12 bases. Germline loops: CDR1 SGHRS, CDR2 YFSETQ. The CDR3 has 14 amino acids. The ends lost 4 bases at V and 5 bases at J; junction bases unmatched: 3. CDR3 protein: CASSRTSGEETQYF. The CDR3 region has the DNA TGCGCCAGCAGCAGGACTAGCGGGGAGGAGACCCAGTACTTC.

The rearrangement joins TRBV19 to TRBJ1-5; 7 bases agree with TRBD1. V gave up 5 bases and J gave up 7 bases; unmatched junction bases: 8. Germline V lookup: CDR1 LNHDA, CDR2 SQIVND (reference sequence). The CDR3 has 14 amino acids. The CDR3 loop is CASSPDRVVQPQHF. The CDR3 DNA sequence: TGTGCCAGTAGTCCAGACAGGGTGGTCCAGCCCCAGCATTTT.

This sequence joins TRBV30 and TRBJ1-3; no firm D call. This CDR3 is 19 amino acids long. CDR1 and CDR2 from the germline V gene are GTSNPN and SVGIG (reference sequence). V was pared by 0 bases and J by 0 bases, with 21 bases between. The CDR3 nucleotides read TGTGCCTGGAGTGTACGGAGGGCCCGCGAGATTAGCTCTGGAAACACCATATATTTT. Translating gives CAWSVRRAREISSGNTIYF.

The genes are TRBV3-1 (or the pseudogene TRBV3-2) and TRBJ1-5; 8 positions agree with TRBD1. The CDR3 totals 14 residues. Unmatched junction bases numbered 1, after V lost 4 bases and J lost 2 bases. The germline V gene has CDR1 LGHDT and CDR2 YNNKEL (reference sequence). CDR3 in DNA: TGTGCCAGCAGCCCGACAGGGGGCAATCAGCCCCAGCATTTT. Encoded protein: CASSPTGGNQPQHF.

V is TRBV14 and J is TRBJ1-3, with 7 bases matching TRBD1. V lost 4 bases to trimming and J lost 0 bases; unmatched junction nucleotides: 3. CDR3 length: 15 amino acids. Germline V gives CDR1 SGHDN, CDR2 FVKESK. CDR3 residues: CASSLGTASGNTIYF. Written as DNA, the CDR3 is TGTGCCAGCAGCCTCGGGACAGCCTCTGGAAACACCATATATTTT. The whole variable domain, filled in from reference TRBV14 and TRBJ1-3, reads EAGVTQFPSHSVIEKGQTVTLRCDPISGHDNLYWYRRVMGKEIKFLLHFVKESKQDESGMPNNRFLAERTGGTYSTLKVQPAELEDSGVYFCASSLGTASGNTIYFGEGSWLTVV.

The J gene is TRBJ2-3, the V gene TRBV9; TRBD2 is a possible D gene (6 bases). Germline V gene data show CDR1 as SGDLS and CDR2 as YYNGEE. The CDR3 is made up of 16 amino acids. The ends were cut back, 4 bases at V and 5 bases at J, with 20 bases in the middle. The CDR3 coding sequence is TGTGCCAGCAGCATCAGTCTGCGGGAACTTGAAGATACGCAGTATTTT. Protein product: CASSISLRELEDTQYF.

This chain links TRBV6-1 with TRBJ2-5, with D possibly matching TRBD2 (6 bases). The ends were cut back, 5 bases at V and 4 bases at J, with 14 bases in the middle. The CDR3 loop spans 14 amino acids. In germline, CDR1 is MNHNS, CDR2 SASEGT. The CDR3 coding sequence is TGTGCCAGCAGTACCTCCCAGGGAGGAGAGACCCAGTACTTC. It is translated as CASSTSQGGETQYF.

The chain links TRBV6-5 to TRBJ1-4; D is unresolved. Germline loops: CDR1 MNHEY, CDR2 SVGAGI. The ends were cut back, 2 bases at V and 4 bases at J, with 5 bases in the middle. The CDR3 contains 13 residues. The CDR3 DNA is TGTGCCAGCAGTTACAGGAGTAATGAAAAACTGTTTTTT. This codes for CASSYRSNEKLFF.

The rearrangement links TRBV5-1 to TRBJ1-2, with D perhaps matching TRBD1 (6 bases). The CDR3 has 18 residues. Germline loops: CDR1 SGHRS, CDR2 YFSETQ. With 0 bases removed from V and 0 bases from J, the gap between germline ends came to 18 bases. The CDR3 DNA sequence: TGCGCCAGCAGCTTGGGGTTGACAGGCCTCTCAGCTAACTATGGCTACACCTTC. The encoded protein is CASSLGLTGLSANYGYTF.

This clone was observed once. The CDR3 nucleotides are TGTGCCAGCAGTAAGAACATGAACACTGAAGCTTTCTTT. It yields the protein CASSKNMNTEAFF. This chain connects TRBV2 to TRBJ1-1; D remains unclear. CDR1 SNHLY and CDR2 FYNNEI come from the germline V gene. The V and J ends lost 5 bases and 0 bases respectively, with 7 bases between them. The CDR3 is made up of 13 amino acids.

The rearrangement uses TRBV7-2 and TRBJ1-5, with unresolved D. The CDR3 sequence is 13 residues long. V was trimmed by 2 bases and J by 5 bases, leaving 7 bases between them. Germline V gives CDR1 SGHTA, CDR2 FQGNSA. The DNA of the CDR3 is TGTGCCAGCAGCTTATCCCGGGATCAGCCCCAGCATTTT. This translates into CASSLSRDQPQHF.

Written as DNA, the CDR3 is TGTGCCAGCAGCTTAGGTGGGGGCCCCTATGGCTACACCTTC. It yields the protein CASSLGGGPYGYTF. The genes are TRBV7-2 and TRBJ1-2, with D perhaps matching TRBD1 (6 bases). Between the trimmed V and J ends, which lost 1 base and 4 bases, there was a span of 10 bases. The CDR3 is made up of 14 amino acids. From germline, CDR1 is SGHTA and CDR2 FQGNSA.

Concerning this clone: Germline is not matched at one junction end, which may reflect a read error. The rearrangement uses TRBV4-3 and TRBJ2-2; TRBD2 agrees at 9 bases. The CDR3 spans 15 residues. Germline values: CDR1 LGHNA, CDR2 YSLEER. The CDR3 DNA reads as TGCGCCAGCGGCCAGACTAGCGGTTCGTTCGGGGAGCTGTTTTTT. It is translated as CASGQTSGSFGELFF.

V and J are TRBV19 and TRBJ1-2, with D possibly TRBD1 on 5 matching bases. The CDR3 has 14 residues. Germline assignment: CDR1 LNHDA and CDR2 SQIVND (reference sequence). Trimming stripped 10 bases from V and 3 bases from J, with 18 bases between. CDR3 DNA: TGTGCCACCAAGCGGGACCCGAGGGACTATGGCTACACCTTC. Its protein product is CATKRDPRDYGYTF.

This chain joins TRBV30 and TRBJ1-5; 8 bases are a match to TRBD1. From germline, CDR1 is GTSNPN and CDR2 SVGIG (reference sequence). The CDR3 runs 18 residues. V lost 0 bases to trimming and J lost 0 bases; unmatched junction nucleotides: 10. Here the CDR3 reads CAWSVSTGGVYSNQPQHF. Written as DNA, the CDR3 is TGTGCCTGGAGTGTATCTACAGGGGGAGTCTATAGCAATCAGCCCCAGCATTTT.

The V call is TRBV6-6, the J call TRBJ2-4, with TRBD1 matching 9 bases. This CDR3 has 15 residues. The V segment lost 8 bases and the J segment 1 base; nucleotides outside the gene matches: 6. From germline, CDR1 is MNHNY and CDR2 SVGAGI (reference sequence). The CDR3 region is CASSTGGSAKNIQYF. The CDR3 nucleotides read TGTGCCAGCTCTACAGGGGGCTCTGCCAAAAACATTCAGTACTTC.

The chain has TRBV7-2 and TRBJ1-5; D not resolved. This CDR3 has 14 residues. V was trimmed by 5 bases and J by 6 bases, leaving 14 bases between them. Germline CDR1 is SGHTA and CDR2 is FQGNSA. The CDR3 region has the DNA TGTGCCAGCAGCCCGGGTCGAAGTCTTCAGCCCCAGCATTTT. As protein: CASSPGRSLQPQHF.

The CDR3 sequence: CASSLAVDRTYNEQFF. CDR3 nucleotide sequence: TGCGCCAGCAGCTTGGCCGTAGACAGGACCTACAATGAGCAGTTCTTC. The chain has TRBV5-1 and TRBJ2-1; D possibly corresponds to TRBD1 (6 bases). The V end lost 0 bases, the J end lost 2 bases, and 12 bases lay between the germline ends. The CDR3 length is 16 residues. The germline V gene encodes CDR1 SGHRS and CDR2 YFSETQ.